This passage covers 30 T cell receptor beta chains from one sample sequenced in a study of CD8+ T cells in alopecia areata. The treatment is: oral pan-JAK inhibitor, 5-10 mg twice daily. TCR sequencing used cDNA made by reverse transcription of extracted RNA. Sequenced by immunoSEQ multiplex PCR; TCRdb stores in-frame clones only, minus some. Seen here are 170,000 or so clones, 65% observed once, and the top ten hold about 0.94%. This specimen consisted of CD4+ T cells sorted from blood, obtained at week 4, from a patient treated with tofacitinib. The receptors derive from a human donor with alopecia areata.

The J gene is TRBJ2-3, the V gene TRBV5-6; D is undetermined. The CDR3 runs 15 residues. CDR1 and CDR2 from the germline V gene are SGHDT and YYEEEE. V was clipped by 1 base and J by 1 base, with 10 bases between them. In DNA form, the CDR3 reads TGTGCCAGCAGCTTGATTGCAGGAGGCACAGATACGCAGTATTTT. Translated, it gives CASSLIAGGTDTQYF.

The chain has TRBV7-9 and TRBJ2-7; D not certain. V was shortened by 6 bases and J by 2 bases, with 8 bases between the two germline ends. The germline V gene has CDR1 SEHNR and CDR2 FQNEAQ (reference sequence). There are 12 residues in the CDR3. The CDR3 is CASSPRTYEQYF. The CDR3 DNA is TGTGCCAGCAGTCCTAGAACCTACGAGCAGTACTTC.

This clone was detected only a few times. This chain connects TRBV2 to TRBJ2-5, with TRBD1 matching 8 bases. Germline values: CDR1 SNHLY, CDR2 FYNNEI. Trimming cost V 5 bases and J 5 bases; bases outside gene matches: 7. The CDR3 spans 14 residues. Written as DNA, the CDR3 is TGTGCCAGCAGTCTGCAGGGGGCATGGGAGACCCAGTACTTC. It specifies CASSLQGAWETQYF. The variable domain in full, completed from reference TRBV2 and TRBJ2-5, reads EPEVTQTPSHQVTQMGQEVILRCVPISNHLYFYWYRQILGQKVEFLVSFYNNEISEKSEIFDDQFSVERPDGSNFTLKIRSTKLEDSAMYFCASSLQGAWETQYFGPGTRLLVL.

CDR3: CASSEWHADGYTF. The CDR3 DNA reads TGTGCCAGCAGTGAGTGGCACGCTGATGGCTACACCTTC. The chain joins TRBV2 to TRBJ1-2; unclear D gene. This CDR3 is 13 amino acids long. Trimming removed 3 bases from V and 6 bases from J, with 11 bases in between. Germline CDR1 is SNHLY and CDR2 is FYNNEI.

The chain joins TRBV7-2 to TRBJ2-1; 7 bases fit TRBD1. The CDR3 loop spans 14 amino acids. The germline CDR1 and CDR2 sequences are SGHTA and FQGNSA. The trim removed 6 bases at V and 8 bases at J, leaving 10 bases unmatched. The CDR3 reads CASSEQGSNHEQFF. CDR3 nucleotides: TGTGCCAGCAGTGAACAGGGGAGTAATCATGAGCAGTTCTTC.

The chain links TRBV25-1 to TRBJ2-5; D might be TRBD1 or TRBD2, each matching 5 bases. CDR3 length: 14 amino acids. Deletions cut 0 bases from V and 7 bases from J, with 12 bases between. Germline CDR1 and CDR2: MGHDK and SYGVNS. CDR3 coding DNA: TGTGCCAGCAGTGAATATGGGTCGAGGGGGACCCAGTACTTC. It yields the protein CASSEYGSRGTQYF.

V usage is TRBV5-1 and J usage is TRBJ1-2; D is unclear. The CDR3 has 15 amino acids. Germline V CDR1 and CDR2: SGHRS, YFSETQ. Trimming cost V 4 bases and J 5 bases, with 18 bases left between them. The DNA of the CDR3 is TGCGCCAGCAGCCGCGGTGGAGGGAGAGTTTATGGCTACACCTTC. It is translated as CASSRGGGRVYGYTF.

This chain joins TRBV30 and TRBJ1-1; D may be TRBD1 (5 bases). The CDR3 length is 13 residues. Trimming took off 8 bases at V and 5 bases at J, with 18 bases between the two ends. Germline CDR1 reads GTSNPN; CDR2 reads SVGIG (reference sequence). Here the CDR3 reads CAQGNRYRTEAFF. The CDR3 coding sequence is TGTGCCCAAGGGAACAGGTACAGGACTGAAGCTTTCTTT.

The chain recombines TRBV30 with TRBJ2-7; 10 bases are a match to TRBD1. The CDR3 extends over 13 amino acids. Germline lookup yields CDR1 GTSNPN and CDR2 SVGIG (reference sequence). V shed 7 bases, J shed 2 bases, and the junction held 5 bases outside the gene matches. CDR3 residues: CASPGTGAYEQYF. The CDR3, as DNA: TGTGCCTCCCCAGGGACAGGGGCCTACGAGCAGTACTTC.

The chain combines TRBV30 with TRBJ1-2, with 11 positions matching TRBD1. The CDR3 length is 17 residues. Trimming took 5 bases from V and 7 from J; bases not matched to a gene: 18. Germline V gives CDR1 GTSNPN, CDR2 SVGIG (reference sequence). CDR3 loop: CAWFQTRTGGDMGGYTF. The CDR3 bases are TGTGCCTGGTTCCAGACCCGGACAGGGGGCGATATGGGTGGCTACACCTTC.

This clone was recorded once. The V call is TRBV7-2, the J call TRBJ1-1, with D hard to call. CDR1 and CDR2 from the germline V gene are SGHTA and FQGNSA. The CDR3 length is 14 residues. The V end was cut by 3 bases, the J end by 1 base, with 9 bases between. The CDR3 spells CASSFVSENTEAFF. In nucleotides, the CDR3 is TGTGCCAGCAGCTTCGTCAGCGAGAACACTGAAGCTTTCTTT.

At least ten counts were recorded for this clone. This CDR3 is CASSVASGNQPQHF. Here the CDR3 DNA reads TGTGCCAGCAGTGTGGCCTCTGGCAATCAGCCCCAGCATTTT. The V call is TRBV6-1, the J call TRBJ1-5, with D unclear. The CDR3 consists of 14 residues. Trimming pared 4 bases from V and 2 bases from J, leaving 9 bases between. The germline V gene has CDR1 MNHNS and CDR2 SASEGT.

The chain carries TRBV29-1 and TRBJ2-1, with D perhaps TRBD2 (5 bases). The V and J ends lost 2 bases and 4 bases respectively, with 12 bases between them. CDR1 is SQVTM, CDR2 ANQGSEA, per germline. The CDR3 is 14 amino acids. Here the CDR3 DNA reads TGCAGCGTTGAAAATTGGGAGCGTTACAATGAGCAGTTCTTC. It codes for CSVENWERYNEQFF.

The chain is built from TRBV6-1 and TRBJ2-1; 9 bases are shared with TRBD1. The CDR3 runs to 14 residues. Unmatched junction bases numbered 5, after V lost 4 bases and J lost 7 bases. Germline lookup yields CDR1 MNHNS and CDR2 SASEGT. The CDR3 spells CASSAGTGRNEQFF. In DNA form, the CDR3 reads TGTGCCAGCAGTGCCGGGACAGGGCGGAATGAGCAGTTCTTC.

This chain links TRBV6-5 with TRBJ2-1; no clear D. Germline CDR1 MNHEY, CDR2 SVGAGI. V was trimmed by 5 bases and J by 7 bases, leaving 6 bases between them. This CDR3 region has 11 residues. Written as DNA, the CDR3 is TGTGCCAGCAGTAATGAAAATGAGCAGTTCTTC. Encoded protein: CASSNENEQFF.

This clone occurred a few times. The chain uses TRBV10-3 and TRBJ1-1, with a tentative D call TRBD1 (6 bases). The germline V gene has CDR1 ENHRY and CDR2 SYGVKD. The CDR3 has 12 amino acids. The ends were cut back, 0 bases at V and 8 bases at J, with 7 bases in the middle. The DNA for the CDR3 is TGTGCCATCAGTGAGTCTGGGACAGAAGCTTTCTTT. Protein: CAISESGTEAFF.

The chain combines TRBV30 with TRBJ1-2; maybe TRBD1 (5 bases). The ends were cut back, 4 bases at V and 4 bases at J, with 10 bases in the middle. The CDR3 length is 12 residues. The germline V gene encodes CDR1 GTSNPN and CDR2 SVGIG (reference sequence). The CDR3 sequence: CAWNQGGYGYTF. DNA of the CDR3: TGTGCCTGGAATCAGGGAGGCTATGGCTACACCTTC.

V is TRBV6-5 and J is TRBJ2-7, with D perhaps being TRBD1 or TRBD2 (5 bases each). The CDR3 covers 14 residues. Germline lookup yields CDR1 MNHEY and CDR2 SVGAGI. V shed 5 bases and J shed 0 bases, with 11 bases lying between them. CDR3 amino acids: CASSHRDGSYEQYF. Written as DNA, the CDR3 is TGTGCCAGCAGTCACCGGGACGGCTCCTACGAGCAGTACTTC.

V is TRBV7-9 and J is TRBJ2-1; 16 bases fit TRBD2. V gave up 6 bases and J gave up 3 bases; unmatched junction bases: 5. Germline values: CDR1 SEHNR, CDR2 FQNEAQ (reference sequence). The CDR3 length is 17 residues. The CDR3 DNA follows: TGTGCCAGCAGAGGGACTAGCGGGGGGGCCCGCTACAATGAGCAGTTCTTC. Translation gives CASRGTSGGARYNEQFF.

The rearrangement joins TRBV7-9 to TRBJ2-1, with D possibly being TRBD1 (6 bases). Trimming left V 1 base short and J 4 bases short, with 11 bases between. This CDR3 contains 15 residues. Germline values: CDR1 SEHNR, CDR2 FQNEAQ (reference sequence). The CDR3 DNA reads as TGTGCCAGCAGCTTAGATGGGGGCGCGTACAATGAGCAGTTCTTC. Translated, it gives CASSLDGGAYNEQFF.

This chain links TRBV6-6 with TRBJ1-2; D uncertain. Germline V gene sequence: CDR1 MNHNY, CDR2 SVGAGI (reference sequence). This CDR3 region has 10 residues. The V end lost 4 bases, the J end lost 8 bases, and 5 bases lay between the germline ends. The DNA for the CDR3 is TGTGCCAGCAGTTCCCTGGGCTACACCTTC. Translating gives CASSSLGYTF.

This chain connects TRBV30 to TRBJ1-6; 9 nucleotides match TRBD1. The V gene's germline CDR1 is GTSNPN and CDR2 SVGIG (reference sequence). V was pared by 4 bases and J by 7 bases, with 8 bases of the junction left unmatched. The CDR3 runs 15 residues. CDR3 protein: CAWTFGTGWNSPLHF. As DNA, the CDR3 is TGTGCCTGGACCTTCGGGACAGGGTGGAATTCACCCCTCCACTTT. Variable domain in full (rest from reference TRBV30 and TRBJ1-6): SQTIHQWPATLVQPVGSPLSLECTVEGTSNPNLYWYRQAAGRGLQLLFYSVGIGQISSEVPQNLSASRPQDRQFILSSKKLLLSDSGFYLCAWTFGTGWNSPLHFGNGTRLTVT.

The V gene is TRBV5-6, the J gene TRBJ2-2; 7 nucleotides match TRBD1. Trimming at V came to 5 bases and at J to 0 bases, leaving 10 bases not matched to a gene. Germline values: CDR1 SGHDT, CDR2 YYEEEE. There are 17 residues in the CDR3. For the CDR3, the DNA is TGTGCCAGCAGTTACAGGGGCTCCTTCGCGAACACCGGGGAGCTGTTTTTT. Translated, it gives CASSYRGSFANTGELFF.

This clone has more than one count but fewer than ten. The CDR3, as DNA: TGCAGCGTTGTTGGTCCCCCTTGGGAGCAGTACTTC. Amino acids: CSVVGPPWEQYF. This rearrangement joins TRBV29-1 to TRBJ2-7; D remains unclear. Germline-derived CDR1 and CDR2 are SQVTM and ANQGSEA. The V and J ends lost 4 bases and 7 bases respectively, with 14 bases between them. The CDR3 extends over 12 amino acids.

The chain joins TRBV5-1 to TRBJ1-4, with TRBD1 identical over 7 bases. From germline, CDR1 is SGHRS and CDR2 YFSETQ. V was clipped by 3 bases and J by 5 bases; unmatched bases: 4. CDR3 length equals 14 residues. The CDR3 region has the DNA TGCGCCAGCAGCTCGGGACAGAAGAATGAAAAACTGTTTTTT. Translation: CASSSGQKNEKLFF. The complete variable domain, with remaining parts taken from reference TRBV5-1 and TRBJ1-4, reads KAGVTQTPRYLIKTRGQQVTLSCSPISGHRSVSWYQQTPGQGLQFLFEYFSETQRNKGNFPGRFSGRQFSNSRSEMNVSTLELGDSALYLCASSSGQKNEKLFFGSGTQLSVL.

This CDR3 reads CAISGPPGGANDEQYF. The CDR3 DNA sequence: TGTGCCATCAGTGGGCCCCCCGGGGGCGCTAACGACGAGCAGTACTTC. J is TRBJ2-7 and V is TRBV10-3; the D gene could be TRBD1 or TRBD2 (6 bases each). V was trimmed by 4 bases and J by 5 bases, leaving 21 bases between them. The V gene's germline CDR1 is ENHRY and CDR2 SYGVKD. The CDR3 length is 16 residues.

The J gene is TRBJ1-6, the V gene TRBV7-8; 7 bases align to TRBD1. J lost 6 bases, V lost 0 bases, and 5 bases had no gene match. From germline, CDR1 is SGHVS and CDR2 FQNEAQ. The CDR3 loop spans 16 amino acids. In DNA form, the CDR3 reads TGTGCCAGCAGCTTAGCGCTTCGGGACAGTAATTCACCCCTCCACTTT. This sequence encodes CASSLALRDSNSPLHF.

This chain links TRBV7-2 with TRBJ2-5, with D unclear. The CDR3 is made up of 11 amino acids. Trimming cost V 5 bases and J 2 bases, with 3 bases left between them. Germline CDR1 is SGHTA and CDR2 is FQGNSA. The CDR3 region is CASSIQETQYF. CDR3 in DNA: TGTGCCAGCAGCATACAAGAGACCCAGTACTTC.

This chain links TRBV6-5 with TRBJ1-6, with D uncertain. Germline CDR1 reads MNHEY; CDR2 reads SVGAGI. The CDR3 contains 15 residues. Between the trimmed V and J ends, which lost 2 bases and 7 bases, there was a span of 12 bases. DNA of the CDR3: TGTGCCAGCAGTTACCAACCAACCGACAATTCACCCCTCCACTTT. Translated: CASSYQPTDNSPLHF.

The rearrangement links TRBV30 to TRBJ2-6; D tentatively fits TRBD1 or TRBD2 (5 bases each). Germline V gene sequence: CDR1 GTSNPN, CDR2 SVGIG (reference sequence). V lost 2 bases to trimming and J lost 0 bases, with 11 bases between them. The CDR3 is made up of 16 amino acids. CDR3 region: CAWSRDRNSGANVLTF. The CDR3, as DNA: TGTGCCTGGAGTCGGGACCGAAACTCTGGGGCCAACGTCCTGACTTTC. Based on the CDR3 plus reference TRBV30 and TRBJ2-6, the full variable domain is SQTIHQWPATLVQPVGSPLSLECTVEGTSNPNLYWYRQAAGRGLQLLFYSVGIGQISSEVPQNLSASRPQDRQFILSSKKLLLSDSGFYLCAWSRDRNSGANVLTFGAGSRLTVL.